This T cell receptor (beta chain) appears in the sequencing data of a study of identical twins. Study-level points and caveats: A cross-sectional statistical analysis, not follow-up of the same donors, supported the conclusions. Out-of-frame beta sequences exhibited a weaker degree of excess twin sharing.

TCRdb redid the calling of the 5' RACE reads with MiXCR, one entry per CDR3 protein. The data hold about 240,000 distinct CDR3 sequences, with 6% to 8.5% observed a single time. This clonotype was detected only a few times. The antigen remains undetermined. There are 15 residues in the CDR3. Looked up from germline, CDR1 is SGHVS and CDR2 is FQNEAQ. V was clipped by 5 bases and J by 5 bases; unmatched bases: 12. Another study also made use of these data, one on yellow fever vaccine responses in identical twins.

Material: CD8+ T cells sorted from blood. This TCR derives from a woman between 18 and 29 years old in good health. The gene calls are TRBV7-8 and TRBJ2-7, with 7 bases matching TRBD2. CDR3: CASSPWTGGVDEQYF. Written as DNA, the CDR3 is TGTGCCAGCAGCCCTTGGACGGGGGGAGTGGACGAGCAGTACTTC.